Each of the 10 T cell receptor beta chains below was sequenced from the same sample in a study of chemoradiotherapy in HPV16-positive cancers. Assay used: immunoSEQ multiplex PCR; TCRdb lists only in-frame clones, some missing. Counted here are fewer than 2,500 clones, 80% to 85% occurring once; the ten biggest clones make up 3%. This specimen consisted of tumor tissue, obtained from a patient who underwent chemoradiotherapy. The receptors shown here come from a human donor with HPV-associated anogenital cancer.

This CDR3 reads CASSLGGDKNIQYF. CDR3 bases: TGTGCCAGCAGTCTTGGGGGGGACAAAAACATTCAGTACTTC. The V and J genes are TRBV6-6 and TRBJ2-4; 7 positions match TRBD2. CDR3 length: 14 residues. V lost 5 bases, J lost 3 bases, and 4 bases stayed unmatched. Germline CDR1 is MNHNY and CDR2 is SVGAGI (reference sequence).

This chain uses TRBV27 with TRBJ2-3; D may correspond to TRBD1 or TRBD2 (5 bases each). This CDR3 contains 17 residues. Germline loops: CDR1 MNHEY, CDR2 SMNVEV (reference sequence). The V gene lost 5 bases and the J gene lost 2 bases, with 20 bases spanning the gap. The CDR3 protein is CASSKLGIRGATDTQYF. CDR3 nucleotide sequence: TGTGCCAGCAGTAAACTGGGTATCCGAGGGGCCACAGATACGCAGTATTTT.

This clone was recorded once. The chain carries TRBV2 and TRBJ1-1; a weak D match, TRBD1 (5 bases). Germline CDR1 reads SNHLY; CDR2 reads FYNNEI. V was pared by 6 bases and J by 1 base, with 9 bases between. CDR3 size: 13 residues. CDR3 sequence reads: CASRTGPNTEAFF. The CDR3, as DNA: TGTGCCAGCAGGACGGGACCGAACACTGAAGCTTTCTTT.

This clone was counted only a few times. The V gene is TRBV28, the J gene TRBJ1-2, with D possibly being TRBD1 (6 bases). The CDR3 is 14 amino acids. V was pared by 4 bases and J by 3 bases, with 12 bases between. Germline CDR1 is MDHEN and CDR2 is SYDVKM. The CDR3 loop reads CASSWGAPYYGYTF. The CDR3 region has the DNA TGTGCCAGCAGTTGGGGGGCACCTTACTATGGCTACACCTTC.

This clone was found a few times. The rearrangement links TRBV6-5 to TRBJ2-4, with 8 bases lining up with TRBD2. V lost 0 bases, J lost 0 bases, and 1 base stayed unmatched. CDR3 length equals 16 residues. Germline CDR1 and CDR2: MNHEY and SVGAGI. This CDR3 is CASSYSLAGAKNIQYF. CDR3 nucleotide sequence: TGTGCCAGCAGTTACTCGCTAGCGGGAGCCAAAAACATTCAGTACTTC.

V gene TRBV5-1 combines with J gene TRBJ2-3, with a weak D call TRBD1 (5 bases). V was pared by 0 bases and J by 2 bases, with 13 bases between. CDR3 length equals 16 residues. Germline-derived CDR1 and CDR2 are SGHRS and YFSETQ. CDR3 loop: CASSLEQAGPTDTQYF. The CDR3 DNA reads TGCGCCAGCAGCTTGGAACAGGCCGGACCCACAGATACGCAGTATTTT.

V and J are TRBV6-4 and TRBJ2-3; TRBD1 or TRBD2 may be the D gene (6 bases each). The CDR3 runs 14 residues. Germline V gene data show CDR1 as MRHNA and CDR2 as SNTAGT. V was pared by 6 bases and J by 3 bases, with 13 bases between. This CDR3 reads CASRGGGPTDTQYF. In nucleotides, the CDR3 is TGTGCCAGCAGAGGTGGGGGGCCTACAGATACGCAGTATTTT.

The genes are TRBV9 and TRBJ2-1; a possible D gene is TRBD1 (6 bases). This CDR3 has 13 amino acids. Trimming removed 2 bases from V and 8 bases from J, with 11 bases in between. Germline V lookup: CDR1 SGDLS, CDR2 YYNGEE. The CDR3 DNA follows: TGTGCCAGCAGCGTTGGCAGGGGAGATGAGCAGTTCTTC. Protein: CASSVGRGDEQFF.

This rearrangement joins TRBV5-6 to TRBJ1-3, with D tentatively TRBD1 (6 bases). Trimming stripped 4 bases from V and 2 bases from J, with 16 bases between. CDR1 SGHDT and CDR2 YYEEEE come from the germline V gene. The CDR3 has 16 residues. CDR3 sequence (DNA): TGTGCCAGCAGCCCAGGTACAGGGATGGCTGGAAACACCATATATTTT. Protein sequence: CASSPGTGMAGNTIYF. The variable domain in full, completed from reference TRBV5-6 and TRBJ1-3, reads DAGVTQSPTHLIKTRGQQVTLRCSPKSGHDTVSWYQQALGQGPQFIFQYYEEEERQRGNFPDRFSGHQFPNYSSELNVNALLLGDSALYLCASSPGTGMAGNTIYFGEGSWLTVV.

The V and J genes are TRBV11-3 and TRBJ2-3; 10 bases map to TRBD2. From germline, CDR1 is SGHNT and CDR2 YENEEA. The V gene end was trimmed by 1 base and the J gene end by 5 bases; junction bases not matched to a gene: 6. The CDR3 spans 16 residues. This CDR3 reads CASSLASGSRGDTQYF. Here the CDR3 DNA reads TGTGCCAGCAGCTTAGCTAGCGGGAGTCGGGGAGATACGCAGTATTTT.